Listed below are T cell receptor beta chains from one sample, sequenced in a study of blood T cell repertoires in COVID-19. Clones were sequenced by immunoSEQ multiplex PCR, and TCRdb holds only the in-frame ones, with some missing. The repertoire has 240,000 or so clones, over 65% of them found once; the top ten carry around 3.2%. Sample: peripheral blood. These TCRs come from a woman of 80 years or more with acute or convalescent COVID-19. CDR3s include the opening cysteine and the closing phenylalanine or tryptophan. The D gene is left open where the match is weak. Size is omitted from some rows. Given values are once, few, many or a class for expanded clones.

D gene	V gene	J gene	clone size	CDR3 protein	CDR3 DNA
NA	TRBV7-9	TRBJ1-2	once	CASSSSAGHGYTF	TGTGCCAGCAGCTCCAGCGCGGGTCATGGCTACACCTTC
TRBD2	TRBV27	TRBJ2-7	NA	CAIRGAGGSREQYF	TGTGCCATCCGGGGGGCGGGGGGTTCGCGAGAGCAGTACTTC
NA	TRBV7-3	TRBJ2-1	NA	CASSRLARGQNEQFF	TGTGCCAGCAGTCGACTAGCGAGGGGGCAAAATGAGCAGTTCTTC
NA	TRBV6-2/TRBV6-3	TRBJ1-5	once	CASSQAGTPFQPQHF	TGTGCCAGCAGCCAGGCCGGGACACCCTTTCAGCCCCAGCATTTT
NA	TRBV7-8	TRBJ1-2	NA	CASSPGHNGVGGYTF	TGTGCCAGCAGCCCAGGGCATAACGGCGTTGGTGGCTACACCTTC
NA	TRBV5-1	TRBJ1-6	NA	CASSLDSLYNSPLHF	TGCGCCAGCAGCTTGGACAGTCTCTATAATTCACCCCTCCACTTT
TRBD1	TRBV6-1	TRBJ2-3	NA	CASSDLGQGSTDTQYF	TGTGCCAGCAGTGATCTGGGACAGGGGTCCACAGATACGCAGTATTTT
TRBD1	TRBV5-4	TRBJ1-1	NA	CASSPTGGTNTEAFF	TGTGCCAGCAGCCCAACAGGGGGGACGAACACTGAAGCTTTCTTT
NA	TRBV30	TRBJ2-3	NA	CAWSEGRRSTDTQYF	TGTGCCTGGAGTGAGGGGAGGAGGAGCACAGATACGCAGTATTTT
NA	TRBV5-1	TRBJ2-7	NA	CASSGTSRDYEQYF	TGCGCCAGCAGCGGAACTAGCAGGGACTACGAGCAGTACTTC
TRBD1	TRBV2	TRBJ2-1	NA	CARQRSGQGRDEQFF	TGTGCCCGTCAGCGGTCCGGACAGGGGAGGGATGAGCAGTTCTTC
NA	TRBV27	TRBJ2-5	NA	CASSERARGTQYF	TGTGCCAGTTCGGAGCGGGCGCGGGGGACCCAGTACTTC
TRBD1	TRBV27	TRBJ2-3	NA	CASKRRDRVGDTQYF	TGTGCCAGCAAACGCCGGGACAGGGTGGGAGATACGCAGTATTTT
TRBD2	TRBV11-3	TRBJ2-3	NA	CASSFGGETQYF	TGTGCCAGCAGCTTCGGGGGGGAGACGCAGTATTTT
TRBD2	TRBV5-5	TRBJ2-1	NA	CASSFGMSSGREENEQFF	TGTGCCAGCAGCTTTGGGATGAGTAGCGGGAGGGAGGAAAATGAGCAGTTCTTC
TRBD1	TRBV10-3	TRBJ1-3	NA	CAISGTGVGNTIYF	TGTGCCATCAGCGGGACAGGGGTAGGAAACACCATATATTTT
NA	TRBV3-1/TRBV3-2	TRBJ1-6	NA	CASSPTGAYNSPLHF	TGTGCCAGCAGCCCTACCGGGGCCTATAATTCACCCCTCCACTTT
NA	TRBV7-9	TRBJ1-1	NA	CASSQQGTEAFF	TGTGCCAGCAGCCAACAGGGCACTGAAGCTTTCTTT
TRBD1	TRBV3-1/TRBV3-2	TRBJ1-1	NA	CASSPTRGATEAFF	TGTGCCAGCAGCCCGACCAGGGGGGCCACTGAAGCTTTCTTT
TRBD1	TRBV4-2	TRBJ2-1	NA	CASSRGQGSYNEQFF	TGTGCCAGCAGCCGAGGACAGGGGTCTTACAATGAGCAGTTCTTC
TRBD2	TRBV27	TRBJ2-1	NA	CASSRAGTSGRSEQFF	TGTGCCAGCAGTAGAGCCGGGACTAGCGGGAGAAGTGAGCAGTTCTTC
TRBD1	TRBV5-1	TRBJ2-7	NA	CASSLIGQGFNEQYF	TGCGCCAGCAGCTTGATAGGACAGGGGTTTAACGAGCAGTACTTC
NA	TRBV29-1	TRBJ1-2	NA	CSVAEGGGRYGYTF	TGCAGCGTTGCAGAGGGTGGTGGGCGCTATGGCTACACCTTC
NA	TRBV5-4	TRBJ2-1	NA	CASSLPRSSYNEQFF	TGTGCCAGCAGCTTACCGCGGAGCTCCTACAATGAGCAGTTCTTC
NA	TRBV7-2	TRBJ2-5	NA	CASSLQSGQETQYF	TGTGCCAGCAGCTTACAGAGCGGCCAAGAGACCCAGTACTTC
NA	TRBV10-3	TRBJ2-3	NA	CAIQPARGTDTQYF	TGTGCCATACAACCAGCGCGGGGCACAGATACGCAGTATTTT
NA	TRBV12-3/TRBV12-4	TRBJ1-4	NA	CASSERMSEKLFF	TGTGCCAGCAGCGAACGTATGAGTGAAAAACTGTTTTTT
NA	TRBV5-1	TRBJ2-1	NA	CASRSRGGDEQFF	TGCGCCAGCAGAAGTAGGGGTGGGGATGAGCAGTTCTTC
TRBD2	TRBV11-2	TRBJ2-4	NA	CASSRGSGGAKNIQYF	TGTGCCAGCAGTCGAGGTAGCGGGGGGGCCAAAAACATTCAGTACTTC
NA	TRBV11-2	TRBJ2-5	NA	CASSHLVRGKKETQYF	TGTGCCAGCAGCCACTTAGTTAGGGGGAAAAAAGAGACCCAGTACTTC
NA	TRBV27	TRBJ1-2	NA	CASRQNPGTHYGYTF	TGTGCCAGCAGGCAAAACCCAGGGACTCACTATGGCTACACCTTC
NA	TRBV6-2/TRBV6-3	TRBJ1-2	NA	CASSLVQGSGYTF	TGTGCCAGCAGTTTGGTCCAGGGGTCTGGCTACACCTTC
NA	TRBV10-3	TRBJ1-2	NA	CAITDLPGVGGYTF	TGTGCCATCACCGACCTCCCCGGGGTGGGGGGCTACACCTTC
TRBD1	TRBV4-1	TRBJ1-2	NA	CASSQLRGSGYGYTF	TGCGCCAGCAGCCAACTCAGGGGGAGCGGCTATGGCTACACCTTC
TRBD1	TRBV2	TRBJ1-5	NA	CASSRDRNQPQHF	TGTGCCAGCAGTCGGGACAGAAATCAGCCCCAGCATTTT
NA	TRBV7-2	TRBJ1-5	NA	CASSLDRNLGNQPQHF	TGTGCCAGCAGCTTAGACAGGAACCTTGGCAATCAGCCCCAGCATTTT
NA	TRBV4-2	TRBJ2-1	NA	CASSQGLALYNEQFF	TGTGCCAGCAGCCAAGGTCTAGCGCTTTACAATGAGCAGTTCTTC
NA	TRBV7-2	TRBJ2-7	NA	CASSLGGPYEQYF	TGTGCCAGCAGCTTAGGAGGGCCTTACGAGCAGTACTTC